This TCR beta chain was sequenced for a study of blood T cell repertoires in COVID-19. The data were produced by immunoSEQ multiplex PCR, yet TCRdb's version contains in-frame clones alone and is incomplete. The data hold more than 150,000 clones, with around nine tenths observed a single time. The CDR3 spans 13 residues. Trimming shortened V by 4 bases and J by 4 bases, and 9 bases separated the two germline ends. Germline V gives CDR1 MDHEN, CDR2 SYDVKM. Sequencing was carried out using peripheral blood. The sequence came from a man between 60 and 75 years old with COVID-19, enrolled during active disease. The V call is TRBV28, the J call TRBJ2-3; tentatively, D is TRBD1 (5 bases). CDR3 in DNA: TGTGCCAGCAGTTCGAGGACACCAGATACGCAGTATTTT. Translating it yields CASSSRTPDTQYF.